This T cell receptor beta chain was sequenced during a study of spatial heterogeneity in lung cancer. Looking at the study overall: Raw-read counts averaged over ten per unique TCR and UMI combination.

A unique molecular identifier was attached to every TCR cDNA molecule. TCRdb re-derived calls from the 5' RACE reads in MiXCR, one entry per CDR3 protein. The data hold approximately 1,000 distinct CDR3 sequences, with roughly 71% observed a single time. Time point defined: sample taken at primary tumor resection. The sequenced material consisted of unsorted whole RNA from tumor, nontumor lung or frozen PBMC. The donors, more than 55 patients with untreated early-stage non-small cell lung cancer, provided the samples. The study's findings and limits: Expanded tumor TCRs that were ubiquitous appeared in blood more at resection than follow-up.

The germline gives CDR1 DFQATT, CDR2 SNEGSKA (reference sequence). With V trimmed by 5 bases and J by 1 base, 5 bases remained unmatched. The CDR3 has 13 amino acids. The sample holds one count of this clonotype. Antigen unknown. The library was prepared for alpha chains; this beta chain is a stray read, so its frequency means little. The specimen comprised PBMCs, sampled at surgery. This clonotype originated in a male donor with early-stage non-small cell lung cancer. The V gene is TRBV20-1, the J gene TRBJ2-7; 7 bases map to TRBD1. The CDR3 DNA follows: TGCAGTGCTGTTCAGGGGGTTTCCTACGAGCAGTACTTC. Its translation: CSAVQGVSYEQYF.